Listed below are T cell receptor beta chains from one sample, sequenced in a study of T cell repertoires in cytomegalovirus infection. A single record per CDR3 protein comes from TCRdb applying MiXCR to the reads. The table lists around 120,000 distinct CDR3 sequences, roughly 40% of them singletons. Antigens for these TCRs are unknown. Sequences were derived from CD8+ T cells from cultured PBMCs, sampled from culture after CMV antigen stimulation. The receptor set was obtained from a human donor in good health (CMV status not recorded). Some clones in this sample may be carry-over from other donors' samples. Both conserved end residues are part of each CDR3. Each record gives: J gene, V gene, CDR3 protein.

>TRBJ2-7|TRBV4-1
CASSLGRGDYEQYF
>TRBJ1-2|TRBV7-2
CASSFGTGSHGYTF
>TRBJ1-4|TRBV9
CASSVSGGNEKLFF
>TRBJ2-3|TRBV12-3/TRBV12-4
CASASPDTQYF
>TRBJ1-5|TRBV25-1
CASAEGGTHNSNQPQHF
>TRBJ2-3|TRBV12-3/TRBV12-4
CASTFDRVSDTQYF
>TRBJ2-2|TRBV19
CASSITGNTGELFF
>TRBJ2-7|TRBV7-8
CASSLAGTNYEQYF
>TRBJ1-1|TRBV19
CASTISGTGVPNTEAFF
>TRBJ2-3|TRBV7-9
CASSLMMSGGEQYF
>TRBJ2-1|TRBV7-3
CASSLQDNEQFF
>TRBJ2-1|TRBV6-5
CASTLLAGGVGNEQFF
>TRBJ2-5|TRBV7-8
CASSLRVGEETQYF
>TRBJ2-7|TRBV4-1
CASSQVSLLAGGPNEQYF
>TRBJ2-7|TRBV20-1
CSAATTGGPYEQYF
>TRBJ2-1|TRBV7-8
CASSAGTGGMDEQFF
>TRBJ2-7|TRBV7-6
CASSPGTAAYEQYF
>TRBJ1-5|TRBV7-8
CASSADSSEPQHF
>TRBJ1-6|TRBV6-5
CASRALSRAPEFSPLHF
>TRBJ1-5|TRBV6-1
CATTPDTLQPQHF
>TRBJ2-1|TRBV5-1
CASSMGQGVNEQFF
>TRBJ1-1|TRBV4-1
CASSRSTMGRNTEAFF
>TRBJ2-4|TRBV28
CASSRQILAKNIQYF
>TRBJ1-6|TRBV2
CASSPFRAAGNSPLHF
>TRBJ1-6|TRBV10-3
CAISEPGAGGPDSPLHF
>TRBJ2-1|TRBV12-3/TRBV12-4
CASSSPGGPFYNEQFF
>TRBJ2-7|TRBV11-1
CASSQSDYEQYF
>TRBJ2-1|TRBV25-1
CASSESSSYSEQFF
>TRBJ1-6|TRBV4-1
CASSQGSAVLNSPLHF
>TRBJ2-7|TRBV28
CASVPWGVTYEQYF
>TRBJ1-3|TRBV7-9
CASSYLGRSGVDTIYF
>TRBJ2-7|TRBV11-2
CASSSRMGPPEAYEQYF
>TRBJ2-5|TRBV12-3/TRBV12-4
CASSLRGARETQYF
>TRBJ1-2|TRBV20-1
CSARGFQGLFWYGYTF
>TRBJ1-2|TRBV9
CASSVVAGLRTPLGYGYTF
>TRBJ1-3|TRBV12-3/TRBV12-4
CASRTTGGTGNTIYF
>TRBJ1-6|TRBV19
CASRGLANSPLHF
>TRBJ1-1|TRBV6-5
CASSLTPNTEAFF
>TRBJ2-4|TRBV7-9
CASSVAGQGHIQYF
>TRBJ1-1|TRBV27
CASSFTPDTEAFF
>TRBJ2-1|TRBV7-6
CASSRNSPDGTLFNEQFF
>TRBJ2-7|TRBV2
CASSGLATNSYEQYF
>TRBJ2-1|TRBV11-2
CASSFGLAGGGNEQFF
>TRBJ2-3|TRBV7-6
CASSRTLTDTQYF
>TRBJ2-2|TRBV7-6
CASSLAAGVGGELFF
>TRBJ1-3|TRBV7-2
CASSFPGTATPEDSGNTIYF
>TRBJ2-5|TRBV7-7
CASSLSAGDDALVGTQYF
>TRBJ2-3|TRBV6-5
CASSYRSSDTQYF
>TRBJ1-2|TRBV10-3
CAIREDTNYGYTF
>TRBJ2-1|TRBV15
CATSRDRGLVNSEQFF
>TRBJ1-6|TRBV12-3/TRBV12-4
CASSFGTDSPLHF
>TRBJ2-3|TRBV12-3/TRBV12-4
CASTLGTSGDTQYF
>TRBJ1-2|TRBV18
CASSAGQDYGYTF